This entry describes one T cell receptor (beta chain). Its target is not known. V gave up 5 bases and J gave up 6 bases; unmatched junction bases: 12. CDR1 is SGHTA and CDR2 is FQGNSA in the germline V gene. The CDR3 is 16 amino acids. These data come from a study of CD4 T cells in relation to SARS-CoV-2 and coronaviruses. Profiling relied on immunoSEQ multiplex PCR, and the TCRdb table lists in-frame clones only, not all of them. The sample includes 25,000 to 30,000 clones, 70% to 80% of them seen just once. CD4+ T cells from unexposed donors were obtained before the COVID-19 pandemic (2011-2018). The cells were cultured for 10 days before CD4+ T cells were isolated. As cell numbers allowed, unexposed-donor CD4+ T cells faced SARS-CoV-2 S/N and four cold-coronavirus spikes.

Sequencing used CD4+ T cells from PBMCs, cultured in vitro. The chain is built from TRBV7-2 and TRBJ1-2, with 10 bases matching TRBD1. The sequence was collected from a human donor in good health. This CDR3 is CASSGRDRGTVNGYTF. The CDR3 coding sequence is TGTGCCAGCAGCGGCCGGGACAGGGGAACGGTGAATGGCTACACCTTC.